The clone carrying this T cell receptor beta chain was seen a handful of times. This CDR3 spans 15 amino acids. V shed 2 bases and J 5 bases; nucleotides not matched to a gene: 6. The germline gives CDR1 MNHEY, CDR2 SMNVEV (reference sequence). Per the original data handling: Amplification of reference gene primers provided the estimated nucleated cell counts. Sequenced by immunoSEQ multiplex PCR; TCRdb stores in-frame clones only, minus some. The DNA gave D and trimming, while V, J and clone size come from that table. The sample carries 150,000 to 200,000 clones, approximately 80% recorded once. The data derive from a study of blood T cell repertoires in COVID-19.

Sequenced: PBMCs or T cells enriched from blood (not recorded which). The receptor's source is a man in his fifties or sixties who had recovered from COVID-19. The J gene is TRBJ2-1, the V gene TRBV27; 7 nucleotides align to TRBD1. This CDR3 reads CASSLGWDRHNEQFF. In nucleotides, the CDR3 is TGTGCCAGCAGTTTAGGTTGGGACAGACACAATGAGCAGTTCTTC.